These T cell receptor beta chains were read from a single sample in a study of T cells after yellow fever vaccination. TCRdb itself ran the 5' RACE reads through MiXCR, one entry per CDR3 protein. The profile shows hundreds of thousands of distinct CDR3 sequences, around 12% of them singletons. This sample comprised PBMCs, obtained on the day of the yellow fever booster vaccination. The receptors stem from a man under 40 who received the YFV17D yellow fever vaccine. Each CDR3 is given with its conserved first and last residue. Fields, in order: D gene, J gene, clone size, V gene, CDR3 protein, CDR3 DNA. The D gene is left open where the match is weak. Only part of the rows carry a size: once, few, many, or a class if the clone is expanded.

d_call: NA; j_call: TRBJ2-2; clone_size: NA; v_call: TRBV20-1; cdr3_aa: CSAQASSANTGELFF; cdr3_nt: TGCAGTGCCCAAGCCTCTAGCGCGAACACCGGGGAGCTGTTTTTT
d_call: NA; j_call: TRBJ2-1; clone_size: few; v_call: TRBV30; cdr3_aa: CAWSRDYQNEQFF; cdr3_nt: TGTGCCTGGAGTCGGGATTACCAAAATGAGCAGTTCTTC
d_call: NA; j_call: TRBJ2-7; clone_size: NA; v_call: TRBV5-1; cdr3_aa: CASSLEGHRPSKQYF; cdr3_nt: TGCGCCAGCAGCTTGGAAGGGCACCGACCCTCTAAGCAGTACTTC
d_call: TRBD2; j_call: TRBJ2-7; clone_size: few; v_call: TRBV4-3; cdr3_aa: CASSQDGTNPSYEQYF; cdr3_nt: TGCGCCAGCAGCCAGGACGGGACTAACCCCTCCTACGAGCAGTACTTC
d_call: NA; j_call: TRBJ2-7; clone_size: few; v_call: TRBV7-9; cdr3_aa: CASSHLSGVYEQYF; cdr3_nt: TGTGCCAGCAGCCATTTGTCAGGAGTCTACGAGCAGTACTTC
d_call: TRBD2; j_call: TRBJ2-5; clone_size: NA; v_call: TRBV9; cdr3_aa: CASSEGLAGKWAQYF; cdr3_nt: TGTGCCAGCAGCGAGGGACTAGCGGGAAAATGGGCCCAGTACTTC
d_call: TRBD1; j_call: TRBJ1-2; clone_size: few; v_call: TRBV20-1; cdr3_aa: CSASGGGYGYTF; cdr3_nt: TGCAGTGCCTCAGGGGGCGGCTATGGCTACACCTTC
d_call: TRBD1; j_call: TRBJ2-2; clone_size: many; v_call: TRBV7-9; cdr3_aa: CASSFGQGSTGELFF; cdr3_nt: TGTGCCAGCAGCTTCGGACAGGGTAGCACCGGGGAGCTGTTTTTT
d_call: TRBD2; j_call: TRBJ2-5; clone_size: few; v_call: TRBV20-1; cdr3_aa: CSADPRLAGQGTQYF; cdr3_nt: TGCAGTGCCGACCCCCGACTAGCGGGTCAAGGGACCCAGTACTTC
d_call: NA; j_call: TRBJ1-2; clone_size: few; v_call: TRBV3-1; cdr3_aa: CASSSNRVGYTF; cdr3_nt: TGTGCCAGCAGCTCGAATCGGGTTGGCTACACCTTC
d_call: NA; j_call: TRBJ2-3; clone_size: NA; v_call: TRBV27; cdr3_aa: CASMMWGTDTQYF; cdr3_nt: TGTGCCAGCATGATGTGGGGCACAGATACGCAGTATTTT
d_call: NA; j_call: TRBJ2-1; clone_size: few; v_call: TRBV27; cdr3_aa: CASSPGAIHNEQFF; cdr3_nt: TGTGCCAGCAGCCCCGGAGCTATCCACAATGAGCAGTTCTTC
d_call: NA; j_call: TRBJ1-2; clone_size: NA; v_call: TRBV5-1; cdr3_aa: CASSQEGWYYGYTF; cdr3_nt: TGCGCCAGCAGCCAGGAAGGGTGGTACTATGGCTACACCTTC
d_call: NA; j_call: TRBJ2-2; clone_size: NA; v_call: TRBV20-1; cdr3_aa: CSAFPSGRTNTGELFF; cdr3_nt: TGCAGTGCCTTTCCCTCTGGGAGAACCAACACCGGGGAGCTGTTTTTT
d_call: NA; j_call: TRBJ2-7; clone_size: few; v_call: TRBV20-1; cdr3_aa: CSAREGTSGSFYEQYF; cdr3_nt: TGCAGTGCTAGAGAAGGGACCTCCGGGTCCTTCTACGAGCAGTACTTC
d_call: NA; j_call: TRBJ1-2; clone_size: few; v_call: TRBV28; cdr3_aa: CASRRDLGDYGYTF; cdr3_nt: TGTGCCAGCAGAAGGGACCTTGGGGACTATGGCTACACCTTC
d_call: NA; j_call: TRBJ2-2; clone_size: few; v_call: TRBV5-5; cdr3_aa: CASSGVAEATGELFF; cdr3_nt: TGTGCCAGCAGCGGGGTGGCGGAGGCGACCGGGGAGCTGTTTTTT
d_call: TRBD2; j_call: TRBJ2-2; clone_size: few; v_call: TRBV5-1; cdr3_aa: CASDIAGANTGELFF; cdr3_nt: TGCGCCAGCGATATAGCGGGTGCGAACACCGGGGAGCTGTTTTTT
d_call: TRBD1; j_call: TRBJ2-7; clone_size: NA; v_call: TRBV6-2/TRBV6-3; cdr3_aa: CACIRDSRDSEQYF; cdr3_nt: TGTGCCTGCATAAGGGACAGTAGGGACAGCGAGCAGTACTTC
d_call: NA; j_call: TRBJ1-2; clone_size: NA; v_call: TRBV6-5; cdr3_aa: CASKSLGGGYTF; cdr3_nt: TGTGCCAGCAAAAGTCTCGGAGGAGGCTACACCTTC
d_call: TRBD1; j_call: TRBJ1-4; clone_size: few; v_call: TRBV12-3/TRBV12-4; cdr3_aa: CASSPSGQGNSLFF; cdr3_nt: TGTGCCAGCAGCCCCTCGGGACAGGGGAATTCTTTGTTTTTT
d_call: NA; j_call: TRBJ2-7; clone_size: few; v_call: TRBV18; cdr3_aa: CASSPPWGASHEQYF; cdr3_nt: TGTGCCAGCTCACCACCGTGGGGGGCTTCCCACGAGCAGTACTTC
d_call: NA; j_call: TRBJ2-3; clone_size: NA; v_call: TRBV20-1; cdr3_aa: CSARDPLAVTGGTDTQYF; cdr3_nt: TGCAGTGCTAGAGATCCTCTGGCGGTTACAGGTGGCACAGATACGCAGTATTTT
d_call: TRBD2; j_call: TRBJ2-1; clone_size: few; v_call: TRBV4-3; cdr3_aa: CASSQEGLAELSYNEQFF; cdr3_nt: TGCGCCAGCAGCCAAGAGGGGCTAGCGGAGCTCTCCTACAATGAGCAGTTCTTC
d_call: TRBD1; j_call: TRBJ1-6; clone_size: NA; v_call: TRBV5-4; cdr3_aa: CASSMGQQNSPLHF; cdr3_nt: TGTGCCAGCAGCATGGGACAGCAGAATTCACCCCTCCACTTT
d_call: NA; j_call: TRBJ2-1; clone_size: many; v_call: TRBV30; cdr3_aa: CAWSNGADNEQFF; cdr3_nt: TGTGCCTGGAGTAACGGAGCCGACAATGAGCAGTTCTTC
d_call: NA; j_call: TRBJ2-3; clone_size: NA; v_call: TRBV7-3; cdr3_aa: CASSLFAGPDTQYF; cdr3_nt: TGTGCCAGCAGCTTATTCGCAGGGCCAGATACGCAGTATTTT
d_call: NA; j_call: TRBJ2-1; clone_size: many; v_call: TRBV11-2; cdr3_aa: CASSLAGTYNEQFF; cdr3_nt: TGTGCCAGCAGCTTGGCCGGGACCTACAATGAGCAGTTCTTC
d_call: TRBD2; j_call: TRBJ2-7; clone_size: few; v_call: TRBV20-1; cdr3_aa: CSASLLSSGAYEQYF; cdr3_nt: TGCAGTGCTAGCCTCCTCTCTAGCGGGGCCTACGAGCAGTACTTC
d_call: TRBD2; j_call: TRBJ2-1; clone_size: NA; v_call: TRBV29-1; cdr3_aa: CSVERLLAGKSSYNEQFF; cdr3_nt: TGCAGCGTTGAACGTCTACTAGCGGGGAAGAGCTCCTACAATGAGCAGTTCTTC
d_call: NA; j_call: TRBJ1-4; clone_size: NA; v_call: TRBV5-6; cdr3_aa: CASSAGLWDEKLFF; cdr3_nt: TGTGCCAGCAGCGCGGGATTATGGGATGAAAAACTGTTTTTT
d_call: NA; j_call: TRBJ2-1; clone_size: few; v_call: TRBV9; cdr3_aa: CASPIGLSSYNEQFF; cdr3_nt: TGTGCCAGCCCGATTGGGCTGAGCTCCTACAATGAGCAGTTCTTC
d_call: TRBD1; j_call: TRBJ1-2; clone_size: NA; v_call: TRBV5-1; cdr3_aa: CASSWDGTGAYGYTF; cdr3_nt: TGCGCCAGCAGCTGGGACGGGACAGGGGCCTATGGCTACACCTTC
d_call: TRBD2; j_call: TRBJ2-2; clone_size: NA; v_call: TRBV7-2; cdr3_aa: CASSFRLAGATGELFF; cdr3_nt: TGTGCCAGCAGCTTTAGGCTAGCGGGAGCCACCGGGGAGCTGTTTTTT
d_call: NA; j_call: TRBJ2-1; clone_size: many; v_call: TRBV23-1; cdr3_aa: CASSHPGDPARAALHNEQFF; cdr3_nt: TGCGCCAGCAGTCACCCCGGCGACCCGGCGCGAGCGGCTCTACACAATGAGCAGTTCTTC
d_call: NA; j_call: TRBJ2-1; clone_size: many; v_call: TRBV7-8; cdr3_aa: CASSTRDRKFF; cdr3_nt: TGTGCCAGCAGCACCCGGGACCGGAAGTTCTTC
d_call: TRBD1; j_call: TRBJ2-7; clone_size: once; v_call: TRBV15; cdr3_aa: CATSREGQASYEQYF; cdr3_nt: TGTGCCACCAGCAGAGAGGGACAGGCATCCTACGAGCAGTACTTC
d_call: NA; j_call: TRBJ1-6; clone_size: NA; v_call: TRBV4-3; cdr3_aa: CASSQAPRNSPLHF; cdr3_nt: TGCGCCAGCAGCCAGGCCCCCAGAAATTCACCCCTCCACTTT
d_call: NA; j_call: TRBJ2-1; clone_size: few; v_call: TRBV3-1; cdr3_aa: CASRPAKRFNEQFF; cdr3_nt: TGTGCCAGCAGACCAGCCAAGAGGTTCAATGAGCAGTTCTTC
d_call: TRBD1; j_call: TRBJ1-1; clone_size: few; v_call: TRBV15; cdr3_aa: CATSRYPTGTANTEAFF; cdr3_nt: TGTGCCACCAGCCGATACCCCACCGGGACAGCAAACACTGAAGCTTTCTTT
d_call: TRBD2; j_call: TRBJ2-2; clone_size: NA; v_call: TRBV5-4; cdr3_aa: CASSRGTSRVGELFF; cdr3_nt: TGTGCCAGCAGCCGAGGGACTAGCAGAGTCGGGGAGCTGTTTTTT
d_call: NA; j_call: TRBJ1-4; clone_size: few; v_call: TRBV5-1; cdr3_aa: CASSSSTERNEKLFF; cdr3_nt: TGCGCCAGCAGCTCGTCGACAGAACGTAATGAAAAACTGTTTTTT
d_call: TRBD2; j_call: TRBJ2-1; clone_size: NA; v_call: TRBV7-6; cdr3_aa: CASSLAGTSGSPSYNEQFF; cdr3_nt: TGTGCCAGCAGCTTAGCCGGGACTAGCGGGAGTCCCTCCTACAATGAGCAGTTCTTC
d_call: TRBD1; j_call: TRBJ2-1; clone_size: NA; v_call: TRBV20-1; cdr3_aa: CSARRGGTGTATEQFF; cdr3_nt: TGCAGTGCTAGAAGGGGGGGGACAGGGACGGCCACTGAGCAGTTCTTC
d_call: TRBD1; j_call: TRBJ2-2; clone_size: NA; v_call: TRBV7-9; cdr3_aa: CASSFTRTGNTGELFF; cdr3_nt: TGTGCCAGCAGCTTTACCCGGACAGGGAACACCGGGGAGCTGTTTTTT
d_call: TRBD2; j_call: TRBJ2-1; clone_size: many; v_call: TRBV10-3; cdr3_aa: CAISESMPSGGNEQFF; cdr3_nt: TGTGCCATCAGTGAGTCGATGCCTAGCGGGGGGAATGAGCAGTTCTTC
d_call: TRBD2; j_call: TRBJ2-1; clone_size: NA; v_call: TRBV7-2; cdr3_aa: CASSLSSGSANEQFF; cdr3_nt: TGTGCCAGCAGCTTGAGTAGCGGGAGTGCAAATGAGCAGTTCTTC
d_call: NA; j_call: TRBJ2-5; clone_size: NA; v_call: TRBV12-3/TRBV12-4; cdr3_aa: CASSLDAPETQYF; cdr3_nt: TGTGCCAGCAGTTTAGACGCCCCAGAGACCCAGTACTTC
d_call: NA; j_call: TRBJ2-1; clone_size: NA; v_call: TRBV29-1; cdr3_aa: CSVERWETSRPEQFF; cdr3_nt: TGCAGCGTTGAAAGGTGGGAAACTAGTCGGCCTGAGCAGTTCTTC
d_call: NA; j_call: TRBJ1-4; clone_size: NA; v_call: TRBV20-1; cdr3_aa: CSARPFTTNEKLFF; cdr3_nt: TGCAGTGCTAGACCGTTTACGACTAATGAAAAACTGTTTTTT
d_call: NA; j_call: TRBJ2-1; clone_size: NA; v_call: TRBV7-3; cdr3_aa: CASSSTRDSSYNEQFF; cdr3_nt: TGTGCCAGCAGCTCGACCCGGGACTCGTCCTACAATGAGCAGTTCTTC
d_call: NA; j_call: TRBJ2-7; clone_size: few; v_call: TRBV9; cdr3_aa: CASSVATTSYEQYF; cdr3_nt: TGTGCCAGCAGCGTAGCGACAACCTCCTACGAGCAGTACTTC
d_call: NA; j_call: TRBJ2-1; clone_size: NA; v_call: TRBV18; cdr3_aa: CASSPPKIAVTYNEQFF; cdr3_nt: TGTGCCAGCTCACCACCTAAAATAGCCGTAACCTACAATGAGCAGTTCTTC
d_call: NA; j_call: TRBJ2-5; clone_size: NA; v_call: TRBV28; cdr3_aa: CASSLRNQETQYF; cdr3_nt: TGTGCCAGCAGTTTGAGAAACCAAGAGACCCAGTACTTC